The 23 T cell receptor beta chains given below trace back to one sample, sequenced in a study of T cell repertoires in MIS-A myocarditis. The assay was immunoSEQ multiplex PCR, and TCRdb's table has in-frame clones only and misses some. In the table there are about 6,000 clones, 75% to 80% of which are singletons. Sequenced input: interventricular septum heart tissue obtained at autopsy. The receptors here all came from a man in his late teens or twenties with fulminant myocarditis from multisystem inflammatory syndrome in adults (MIS-A) after COVID-19.

This rearrangement joins TRBV10-1 to TRBJ2-1; D is ambiguous. The V and J ends lost 3 bases and 9 bases respectively, with 15 bases between them. The CDR3 runs to 14 residues. Germline CDR1 and CDR2: WNHNN and SYGVQD (reference sequence). The CDR3 DNA reads as TGCGCCAGCAGTGACAGGTCGGAGTTCCCTGAGCAGTTCTTC. It encodes CASSDRSEFPEQFF.

A few counts support this clone. The gene calls are TRBV12-3 or TRBV12-4 and TRBJ1-4; the D is unclear. V lost 7 bases and J 7 bases, leaving 13 bases between the germline ends. The CDR3 is 13 amino acids. The CDR3 DNA is TGTGCCAGCACCTTCTACGCTGGTGAAAAACTGTTTTTT. Encoded protein: CASTFYAGEKLFF.

This chain connects TRBV6-2 or TRBV6-3 to TRBJ2-5; D is perhaps TRBD1 (6 bases). This CDR3 contains 17 residues. V was clipped by 5 bases and J by 3 bases, with 22 bases between them. CDR1 is MNHEY and CDR2 is SVGEGT in the germline V gene. For the CDR3, the DNA is TGTGCCAGCAGTCCCGTTCCAGGCCGGACAGCAAAAGAGACCCAGTACTTC. It codes for CASSPVPGRTAKETQYF.

This sequence joins TRBV9 and TRBJ2-5, with 12 bases lining up with TRBD2. Germline CDR1 and CDR2: SGDLS and YYNGEE. The length of the CDR3 is 16 residues. Unmatched junction bases numbered 4, after V lost 1 base and J lost 3 bases. CDR3 nucleotides: TGTGCCAGCAGCGTAATGACTAGCGGGGGAGAAGAGACCCAGTACTTC. Its translation is CASSVMTSGGEETQYF.

Concerning this clone itself: A read error may produce the germline difference seen at one junction end. V and J are TRBV4-1 and TRBJ2-1; D is ambiguous. The CDR3 has 18 residues. Germline V CDR1 and CDR2: MGHRA, YSYEKL. The CDR3 is CASSQVGSSASSNNEQFF. The CDR3 DNA reads TGCGCCAGCAGCCAAGTGGGTAGCTCGGCAAGCTCCAACAATGAGCAGTTCTTC.

J is TRBJ2-7 and V is TRBV3-1 (or the pseudogene TRBV3-2), with D possibly matching TRBD1 (5 bases). Per the germline V gene, CDR1 is LGHDT and CDR2 is YNNKEL (reference sequence). This CDR3 has 14 amino acids. Trimming pared 4 bases from V and 1 base from J, leaving 11 bases between. CDR3 region: CASSRRSGSYEQYF. For the CDR3, the DNA is TGTGCCAGCAGCCGTAGGTCAGGGTCCTACGAGCAGTACTTC.

The J gene is TRBJ2-7, the V gene TRBV5-1, with 7 bases fitting TRBD2. The CDR3 covers 15 residues. V trimming: 4 bases; J trimming: 3 bases; junction bases outside the gene matches: 10. The germline CDR1 and CDR2 sequences are SGHRS and YFSETQ. CDR3 region: CASSARGGPYYEQYF. CDR3 in DNA: TGCGCCAGCAGCGCAAGGGGAGGGCCCTACTACGAGCAGTACTTC.

This clone was counted a single time. The rearrangement links TRBV7-9 to TRBJ2-3; 8 nucleotides line up with TRBD2. The CDR3 has 14 amino acids. Trimming removed 5 bases from V and 2 bases from J; junction bases left unmatched: 3. The V gene's germline CDR1 is SEHNR and CDR2 FQNEAQ (reference sequence). CDR3 in amino acids: CASSRSGTTDTQYF. The CDR3 nucleotides are TGTGCCAGCAGCCGTAGCGGGACCACAGATACGCAGTATTTT.

This rearrangement joins TRBV6-5 to TRBJ1-1, with 7 bases lining up with TRBD1. V was clipped by 2 bases and J by 5 bases; unmatched bases: 8. The CDR3 is 15 amino acids. Germline CDR1 MNHEY, CDR2 SVGAGI. The chain's CDR3 is CASSYPEGAATEAFF. Here the CDR3 DNA reads TGTGCCAGCAGTTACCCGGAGGGGGCTGCGACTGAAGCTTTCTTT.

The chain combines TRBV7-8 with TRBJ1-5; 7 nucleotides match TRBD1. The CDR3 has 13 residues. Germline assignment: CDR1 SGHVS and CDR2 FQNEAQ. The V gene end was trimmed by 5 bases and the J gene end by 4 bases; junction bases not matched to a gene: 2. CDR3 in amino acids: CASSGQANQPQHF. CDR3 DNA sequence: TGTGCCAGCAGCGGACAGGCTAATCAGCCCCAGCATTTT.

The chain uses TRBV2 and TRBJ2-1, with no clear D. Between the trimmed V and J ends, which lost 8 bases and 2 bases, there was a span of 28 bases. CDR1 and CDR2 (germline): SNHLY, FYNNEI. There are 19 residues in the CDR3. This chain's CDR3 is CASRTLKTEANFPYNEQFF. The CDR3 DNA follows: TGTGCCAGCCGTACACTCAAAACTGAGGCTAATTTTCCCTACAATGAGCAGTTCTTC.

The chain uses TRBV18 and TRBJ1-4; D unresolved. This CDR3 has 13 amino acids. The V gene lost 1 base and the J gene lost 5 bases, with 5 bases spanning the gap. In germline, CDR1 is KGHSH, CDR2 LQKENI. The CDR3 DNA reads as TGTGCCAGCTCACCACAGGGAAATGAAAAACTGTTTTTT. Translated: CASSPQGNEKLFF. The whole variable domain, filled in from reference TRBV18 and TRBJ1-4, reads NAGVMQNPRHLVRRRGQEARLRCSPMKGHSHVYWYRQLPEEGLKFMVYLQKENIIDESGMPKERFSAEFPKEGPSILRIQQVVRGDSAAYFCASSPQGNEKLFFGSGTQLSVL.

The chain combines TRBV24-1 with TRBJ1-2; D is ambiguous. The CDR3 totals 13 residues. Germline V gene sequence: CDR1 KGHDR, CDR2 SFDVKD. Between the trimmed V and J ends, which lost 3 bases and 8 bases, there was a span of 12 bases. The CDR3 loop reads CATSDPRKVGYTF. The CDR3 DNA is TGTGCCACCAGTGATCCCAGAAAGGTGGGCTACACCTTC.

The chain employs TRBV6-5 and TRBJ1-1; no reliable D call. Germline V CDR1 and CDR2: MNHEY, SVGAGI. CDR3 length equals 14 residues. Trimming cost V 6 bases and J 0 bases, with 11 bases left between them. The CDR3 protein is CASRAGTLNTEAFF. The CDR3 DNA sequence: TGTGCCAGCAGGGCTGGTACACTGAACACTGAAGCTTTCTTT.

This chain connects TRBV12-3 or TRBV12-4 to TRBJ1-1; 7 nucleotides match TRBD1. The trim removed 8 bases at V and 7 bases at J, leaving 4 bases unmatched. The CDR3 contains 11 residues. CDR3 DNA: TGTGCCAGCGGACGGACAGGTGAAGCTTTCTTT. This sequence encodes CASGRTGEAFF.

The rearrangement uses TRBV20-1 and TRBJ1-1; a weak D match, TRBD1 (5 bases). Germline V CDR1 and CDR2: DFQATT, SNEGSKA (reference sequence). Between the trimmed V and J ends, which lost 6 bases and 9 bases, there was a span of 11 bases. The CDR3 contains 10 residues. The DNA for the CDR3 is TGCAGTGCGGCGGGGGGGAAAGCTTTCTTT. It translates to CSAAGGKAFF.

The V gene is TRBV9, the J gene TRBJ1-1; TRBD1 is a possible D gene (6 bases). The V end lost 0 bases, the J end lost 5 bases, and 14 bases lay between the germline ends. Germline V gene sequence: CDR1 SGDLS, CDR2 YYNGEE. The CDR3 loop spans 15 amino acids. CDR3 DNA sequence: TGTGCCAGCAGCGTAGGGACTCCAGGGGCAACTGAAGCTTTCTTT. This translates into CASSVGTPGATEAFF.

The J gene is TRBJ2-1, the V gene TRBV19; 10 positions agree with TRBD2. Germline CDR1 LNHDA, CDR2 SQIVND (reference sequence). V lost 4 bases and J lost 12; bases outside the gene matches: 6. This CDR3 is 13 amino acids long. DNA of the CDR3: TGTGCCAGTAGTAGCCGTTCTAGCGGGGGGCAGTTCTTC. Translating gives CASSSRSSGGQFF.

J is TRBJ1-1 and V is TRBV10-3; D is possibly TRBD1 (5 bases). This CDR3 is built from 13 residues. Germline values: CDR1 ENHRY, CDR2 SYGVKD. V was cut by 9 bases and J by 6 bases, with 17 bases left in between. CDR3 protein: CAIETSRGSEAFF. CDR3 sequence (DNA): TGTGCCATTGAGACTTCCCGGGGGTCTGAAGCTTTCTTT.

The chain joins TRBV6-5 to TRBJ2-5; D gene unclear. Trimming stripped 7 bases from V and 4 bases from J, with 19 bases between. Germline values: CDR1 MNHEY, CDR2 SVGAGI. The CDR3 consists of 15 residues. CDR3 residues: CASTLLASQRETQYF. Here the CDR3 DNA reads TGTGCCAGCACATTGCTGGCTAGTCAAAGAGAGACCCAGTACTTC.

This clone came up a few times. The V call is TRBV10-2, the J call TRBJ2-5; D gene unclear. The CDR3 length is 15 residues. The V gene's germline CDR1 is WSHSY and CDR2 SAAADI. Deletions cut 1 base from V and 7 bases from J, with 16 bases between. CDR3 residues: CASSEFEGPPGTQYF. CDR3 coding DNA: TGCGCCAGCAGTGAGTTTGAAGGGCCCCCTGGGACCCAGTACTTC.

In DNA form, the CDR3 reads TGTGCCAGCAGTTTCCGTACCTCAACCGGGGAGCTGTTTTTT. This translates into CASSFRTSTGELFF. The chain combines TRBV27 with TRBJ2-2; unclear D gene. The CDR3 is 14 residues long. The V gene lost 3 bases and the J gene lost 5 bases, with 10 bases spanning the gap. Germline loops: CDR1 MNHEY, CDR2 SMNVEV (reference sequence).

DNA of the CDR3: TGTGCCAGCAGCGTGGGACAGGGTGCTGCTTTCTTT. Amino acid sequence: CASSVGQGAAFF. The V call is TRBV14, the J call TRBJ1-1; 9 nucleotides line up with TRBD1. Germline CDR1 and CDR2: SGHDN and FVKESK. There are 12 residues in the CDR3. The J segment lost 11 bases and the V segment lost 5 bases, leaving 6 bases of the junction unmatched. The full variable domain, its missing parts supplied by reference TRBV14 and TRBJ1-1, is EAGVTQFPSHSVIEKGQTVTLRCDPISGHDNLYWYRRVMGKEIKFLLHFVKESKQDESGMPNNRFLAERTGGTYSTLKVQPAELEDSGVYFCASSVGQGAAFFGQGTRLTVV.